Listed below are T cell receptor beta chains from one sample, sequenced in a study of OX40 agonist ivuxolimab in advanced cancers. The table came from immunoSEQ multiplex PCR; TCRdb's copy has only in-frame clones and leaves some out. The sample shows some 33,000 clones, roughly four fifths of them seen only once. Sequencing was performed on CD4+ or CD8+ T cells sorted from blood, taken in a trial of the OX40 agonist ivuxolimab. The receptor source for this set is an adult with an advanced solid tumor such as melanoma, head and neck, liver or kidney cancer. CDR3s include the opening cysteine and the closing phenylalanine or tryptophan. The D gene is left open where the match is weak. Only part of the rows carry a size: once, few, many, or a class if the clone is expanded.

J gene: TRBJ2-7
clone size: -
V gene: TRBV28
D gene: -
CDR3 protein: CASSLPLGGYEQYF
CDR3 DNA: TGTGCCAGCAGTTTACCGTTGGGTGGGTACGAGCAGTACTTC

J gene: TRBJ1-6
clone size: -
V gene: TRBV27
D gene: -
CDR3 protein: CASSFLDANNSPLHF
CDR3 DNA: TGTGCCAGCAGTTTTTTAGACGCGAATAATTCACCCCTCCACTTT

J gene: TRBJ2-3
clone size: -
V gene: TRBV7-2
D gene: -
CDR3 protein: CASSQQGPDTQYF
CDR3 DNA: TGTGCCAGCAGCCAGCAGGGGCCAGATACGCAGTATTTT

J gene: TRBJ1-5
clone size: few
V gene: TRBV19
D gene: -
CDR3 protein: CASSIGGAGRPQHF
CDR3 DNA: TGTGCCAGTAGTATAGGGGGCGCCGGTAGGCCCCAGCATTTT

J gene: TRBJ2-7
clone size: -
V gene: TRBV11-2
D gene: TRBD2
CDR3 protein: CASSASGLAGNEQYF
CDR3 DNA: TGTGCCAGCAGCGCTTCGGGACTAGCGGGGAACGAGCAGTACTTC

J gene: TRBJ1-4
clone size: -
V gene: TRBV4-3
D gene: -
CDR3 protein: CASSQEMMYGEKLFF
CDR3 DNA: TGCGCCAGCAGCCAAGAAATGATGTATGGTGAAAAACTGTTTTTT

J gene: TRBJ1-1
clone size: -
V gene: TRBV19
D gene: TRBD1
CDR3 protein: CASRPDRSGLAFF
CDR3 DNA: TGTGCCAGTAGGCCGGACAGGTCGGGTTTGGCTTTCTTT

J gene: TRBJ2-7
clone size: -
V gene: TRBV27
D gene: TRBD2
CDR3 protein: CASRYRREQTYEQYF
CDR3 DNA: TGTGCCAGCAGATATAGGCGGGAGCAGACCTACGAGCAGTACTTC

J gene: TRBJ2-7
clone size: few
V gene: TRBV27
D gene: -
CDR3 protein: CASSRSGYSYEQYF
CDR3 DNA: TGTGCCAGCAGCCGCTCCGGGTATTCCTACGAGCAGTACTTC

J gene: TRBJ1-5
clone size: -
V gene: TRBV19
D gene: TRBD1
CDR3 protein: CASSISPGQGAAQHF
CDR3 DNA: TGTGCCAGTAGTATATCACCGGGACAGGGGGCGGCCCAGCATTTT

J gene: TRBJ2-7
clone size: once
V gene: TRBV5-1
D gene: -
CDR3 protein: CASSLGGFSYEQYF
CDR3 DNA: TGCGCCAGCAGCTTGGGTGGGTTCTCCTACGAGCAGTACTTC

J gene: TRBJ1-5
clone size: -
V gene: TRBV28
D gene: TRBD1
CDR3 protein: CASSGQGIGDNQPQHF
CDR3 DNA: TGTGCCAGCAGTGGACAGGGGATTGGGGACAATCAGCCCCAGCATTTT

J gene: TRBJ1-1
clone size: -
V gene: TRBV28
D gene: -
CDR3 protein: CASSLTGRRTEAFF
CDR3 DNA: TGTGCCAGCAGTCTTACAGGGAGAAGGACTGAAGCTTTCTTT

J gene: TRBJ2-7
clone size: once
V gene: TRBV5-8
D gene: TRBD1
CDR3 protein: CASRRTGTGGLEQYF
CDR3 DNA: TGTGCCAGCAGACGCACCGGGACAGGGGGCCTCGAGCAGTACTTC

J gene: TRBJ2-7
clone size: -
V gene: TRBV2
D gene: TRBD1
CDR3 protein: CASSTWTGMGSEQYF
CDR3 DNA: TGTGCCAGCAGTACCTGGACAGGGATGGGGTCCGAGCAGTACTTC

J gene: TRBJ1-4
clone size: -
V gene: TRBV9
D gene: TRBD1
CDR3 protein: CASSAGAGQGGEKLFF
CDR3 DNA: TGTGCCAGCAGCGCAGGGGCGGGACAGGGAGGCGAAAAACTGTTTTTT

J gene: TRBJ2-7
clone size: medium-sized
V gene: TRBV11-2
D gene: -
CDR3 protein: CASSLKQYEQYF
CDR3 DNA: TGTGCCAGCAGCTTAAAACAGTACGAGCAGTACTTC

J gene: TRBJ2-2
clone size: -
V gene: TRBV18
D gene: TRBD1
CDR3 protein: CASYPGGAGTGELFF
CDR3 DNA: TGTGCCAGCTACCCAGGGGGCGCTGGAACCGGGGAGCTGTTTTTT

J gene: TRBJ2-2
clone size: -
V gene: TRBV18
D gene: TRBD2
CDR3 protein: CASSLASGANTGELFF
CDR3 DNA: TGTGCCAGCTCTCTGGCTAGCGGGGCGAACACCGGGGAGCTGTTTTTT

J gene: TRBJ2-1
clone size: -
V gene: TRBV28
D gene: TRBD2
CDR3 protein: CASSLSGRPRDEQFF
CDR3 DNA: TGTGCCAGCAGTTTGAGCGGGAGGCCCAGGGATGAGCAGTTCTTC

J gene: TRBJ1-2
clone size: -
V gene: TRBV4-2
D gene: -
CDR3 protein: CASSQVSTGLLGGYTF
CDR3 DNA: TGTGCCAGCAGCCAAGTATCTACAGGGCTCTTGGGTGGCTACACCTTC

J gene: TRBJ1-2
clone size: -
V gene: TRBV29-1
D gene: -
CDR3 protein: CSVEDPLGDGYTF
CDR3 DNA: TGCAGCGTTGAAGATCCATTAGGGGATGGCTACACCTTC

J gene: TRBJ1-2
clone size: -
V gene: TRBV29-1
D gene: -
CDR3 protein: CSVEEWVVGGEGYTF
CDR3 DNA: TGCAGCGTTGAAGAATGGGTAGTCGGGGGGGAGGGCTACACCTTC

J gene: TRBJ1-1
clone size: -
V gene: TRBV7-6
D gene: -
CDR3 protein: CASSRSGSEAFF
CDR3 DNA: TGTGCCAGCAGCCGATCAGGGAGTGAAGCTTTCTTT

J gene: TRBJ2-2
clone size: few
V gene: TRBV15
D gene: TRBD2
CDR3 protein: CATSEGGAGELFF
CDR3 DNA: TGTGCCACCAGCGAGGGAGGGGCCGGGGAGCTGTTTTTT

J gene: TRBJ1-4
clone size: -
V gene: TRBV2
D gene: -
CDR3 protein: CASSEAIAGGDEKLFF
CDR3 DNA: TGTGCCAGCAGTGAAGCAATTGCGGGGGGGGATGAAAAACTGTTTTTT

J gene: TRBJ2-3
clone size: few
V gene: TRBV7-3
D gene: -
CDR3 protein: CASSLRGIKDTQYF
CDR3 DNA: TGTGCCAGCAGCTTAAGAGGGATAAAAGATACGCAGTATTTT

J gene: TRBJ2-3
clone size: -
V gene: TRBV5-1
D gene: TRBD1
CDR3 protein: CASSFRDRFTDTQYF
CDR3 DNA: TGCGCCAGCAGCTTCCGGGACAGATTCACAGATACGCAGTATTTT

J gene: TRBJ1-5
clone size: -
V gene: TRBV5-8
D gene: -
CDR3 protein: CASSLRTGSGSNQPQHF
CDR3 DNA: TGTGCCAGCAGCTTGAGGACCGGTAGTGGTAGCAATCAGCCCCAGCATTTT